This T cell receptor beta chain was sequenced for a study of blood T cells in healthy people across ages (dated by TCRdb to between 2014 and 2017). For the study in its entirety: In model experiments, template switching captured about one uniquely barcoded TCR beta cDNA molecule for every two T cells. Donors of different ages were randomly distributed across sequencing lanes to avoid experimental bias. The study analyzed two additional independent replicas of 1 million unique cDNA reads from the same blood draw for two donors, one aged 18 to 30 and one aged 80 or older. Age-related changes in TCR beta repertoire diversity were measured in the study by deep sequencing normalized with unique cDNA molecular identifiers. The donors were divided into four age groups: young (average around 17 years), middle-aged (around 37), aged (under 70) and long-lived (about 80). Overall study results and their limits: Observed TCR beta diversity per million T cells fell roughly linearly with age, and a significant reduction was already apparent by age roughly 40. Estimates of total diversity based on one million sequenced T cells were regarded as lower bounds and as underestimates. Donor CMV infection status was unknown, potentially confounding age-related changes in expanded clonotypes. Compared with the aged group, more naive CD4+ T cells, fewer expanded clones and increased TCR diversity were shown by the long-lived group, suggesting age selection. Bulk unsorted PBMC profiling prevented conclusive comparison of naive and antigen-experienced compartments. The percentage of naive T cells measured by flow cytometry correlated strongly with observed TCR beta diversity.

Trimming removed 5 bases from V and 0 bases from J, leaving 10 bases between the germline ends. Via the germline V gene (reference sequence), CDR1 is DFQATT and CDR2 SNEGSKA. Measured from the cysteine to the phenylalanine, the CDR3 is 14 residues long. The entry retains the CDR3 DNA only, 42 bases that are in frame from base 1. The method behind the library was 5' RACE. Sequencing was performed on an Illumina HiSeq 2500. A second 7 to 11 cycle PCR used a sample-barcoded 5' primer and a J-beta primer mix. Each TCR beta cDNA molecule received a unique molecular identifier from a template-switch 5' adaptor carrying 12 random nucleotides. Each sample yielded at least 3 million CDR3-containing paired-end reads. The Mint cDNA synthesis kit, primed by a TRBC-specific oligonucleotide, was used to synthesize first-strand cDNA from all RNA. Following uracil-DNA glycosylase treatment, all cDNA underwent a first 18-cycle PCR with the universal primers M1SS and BC2_uni_R. The study's own analysis went as follows. For normalization, 1 million high-quality reads were randomly selected from each sample, with every read carrying a distinct molecular identifier. Instead of being binned into consensus sequences, reads that shared molecular identifiers were thrown out. MiTCR, set to a Q25 quality threshold and the strictest error-elimination algorithm, was used for CDR3 identification, clonotype clustering and error correction. A nonparametric unseen species model with Euler transformation was used to estimate a lower bound on total TCR beta diversity. Through fastp at Q25 and MiXCR, TCRdb rebuilt clones from the public reads, retaining in-frame beta chains. Rows merge per CDR3 protein into single entries with the most common DNA and genes. These V and J calls rely on TCRdb rather than the paper's analysis. A total of approximately 600,000 distinct CDR3 sequences appear in this sample, approximately 59% of them only once. The top ten clonotypes cover 30% to 45% of the sample.

Donors were under 40 systemically healthy Caucasian individuals from Russia aged roughly 6 to 90 years. About 9.6 milliliters of peripheral blood were collected from each donor into EDTA-treated Vacutainer tubes. Ficoll-Paque density-gradient centrifugation was used to isolate PBMCs, with at least 6.5 million per sample. Trizol reagent was used to extract total RNA from the PBMCs, yielding at least 5 micrograms per sample. For every donor, flow cytometry on a PBMC aliquot measured the percentage of naive CD45RAhigh/CD27high T cells. Concerning this clonotype itself: Its antigen is unknown. Base-call qualities are not available, and no considerably larger clone is one nucleotide away.

The sequence came from a man aged 55 to 69 in good health. What was sequenced was blood. The receptor chain draws on TRBV20-1 and TRBJ1-4, with an unclear D gene assignment. The CDR3 in this case is CSASPGTTNEKLFF. The bases are TGCAGTGCTTCCCCCGGGACAACTAATGAAAAACTGTTTTTT.